This entry is about one T cell receptor beta chain. Its antigen remains unidentified. Trimming stripped 10 bases from V and 6 bases from J, with 16 bases between. CDR1 is WSHSY and CDR2 is SAAADI in the germline V gene. The CDR3 has 12 amino acids. The data were taken from a study of CD8 T cells in Susac syndrome. Notes on the study in general: TCR sequencing and HLA analysis covered a relatively small number of individuals.

Sequencing targeted TCR beta in blood CD8+ and CD4+ T cells. Roughly 0.5 to 1 ug RNA was reverse transcribed with random hexamers. Amplification of TCR beta CDR3 used immunoSEQ multiplex PCR across 54 Vbeta and 13 Jbeta. TCRdb re-called the immunoSEQ multiplex PCR reads through MiXCR, storing one row per CDR3 protein. The repertoire holds about 130,000 distinct CDR3 sequences, with just under 95% as singletons. The specimen sequenced was CD4+ T cells from PBMCs. The chain is built from TRBV10-2 and TRBJ2-7; either TRBD1 or TRBD2 may supply D (5 bases each). This receptor was identified in a human donor in good health. CDR3 sequence reads: CATNRDLAEQYF. CDR3 sequence (DNA): TGCGCCACCAACCGGGACCTGGCCGAGCAGTACTTC.